These T cell receptor beta chains were read from a single sample in a study of T cells after yellow fever vaccination. TCRdb re-analysed the 5' RACE reads in MiXCR, keeping a single row per CDR3 protein. The table includes around 68,000 distinct CDR3 sequences, 7.3% detected once. This sample comprised CD8+ T cells sorted from PBMCs, obtained roughly 10 days after the first yellow fever vaccination. These receptor sequences come from a man aged 18 to 30 who received the YFV17D yellow fever vaccine. Both conserved end residues are part of each CDR3. The D gene is left open where the match is weak. Only part of the rows carry a size: once, few, many, or a class if the clone is expanded.

>-|15|-|TRBJ2-1|TRBV5-1
CASSFTGAGGNEQFF
TGCGCCAGCAGCTTTACAGGGGCGGGGGGTAATGAGCAGTTCTTC
>TRBD1|20|many|TRBJ2-7|TRBV4-1
CASSQLLPPPGQGWSYEQYF
TGCGCCAGCAGCCAACTACTTCCTCCTCCGGGACAGGGGTGGTCCTACGAGCAGTACTTC
>-|17|-|TRBJ2-6|TRBV9
CASSPRGLASGANVLTF
TGTGCCAGCAGCCCGAGGGGCTTGGCATCTGGGGCCAACGTCCTGACTTTC
>TRBD1|15|many|TRBJ2-7|TRBV7-3
CASSPTGQGLTEQYF
TGTGCCAGCAGCCCGACCGGACAGGGCCTCACCGAGCAGTACTTC
>-|14|many|TRBJ1-1|TRBV5-4
CASSSRESGTEAFF
TGTGCCAGCAGCTCCAGGGAGTCGGGGACTGAAGCTTTCTTT
>-|15|few|TRBJ2-1|TRBV7-7
CASSLDQSSYNEQFF
TGTGCCAGCAGCTTAGACCAGAGCTCCTACAATGAGCAGTTCTTC
>TRBD2|16|few|TRBJ2-1|TRBV4-1
CASSQAERGTRNEQFF
TGCGCCAGCAGCCAAGCTGAGCGGGGGACTAGAAATGAGCAGTTCTTC
>-|15|many|TRBJ1-3|TRBV7-2
CASSLDPTSGNTIYF
TGTGCCAGCAGCTTAGATCCGACTTCTGGAAACACCATATATTTT
>-|13|few|TRBJ1-1|TRBV5-5
CASSLGTNTEAFF
TGTGCCAGCAGCTTAGGCACTAACACTGAAGCTTTCTTT
>TRBD1|14|-|TRBJ2-1|TRBV11-1
CASSRDRVYNEQFF
TGTGCCAGCAGCCGCGACAGGGTTTACAATGAGCAGTTCTTC
>TRBD1|16|many|TRBJ1-4|TRBV25-1
CASSPGQGIDNEKLFF
TGTGCCAGCAGTCCCGGACAGGGGATTGATAATGAAAAACTGTTTTTT
>-|13|many|TRBJ1-3|TRBV6-1
CASSGSAGNTIYF
TGTGCCAGCAGTGGGAGTGCTGGAAACACCATATATTTT
>-|14|-|TRBJ1-1|TRBV4-3
CASSQGSGGTEAFF
TGCGCCAGCAGCCAAGGTTCCGGTGGGACTGAAGCTTTCTTT
>-|14|few|TRBJ2-1|TRBV6-5
CASSSSSFYNEQFF
TGTGCCAGCAGTTCGTCCAGTTTTTACAATGAGCAGTTCTTC
>-|14|many|TRBJ1-5|TRBV10-3
CAIGGVVSNQPQHF
TGTGCCATCGGGGGTGTGGTGAGCAATCAGCCCCAGCATTTT
>-|12|many|TRBJ2-1|TRBV24-1
CATSERYNEQFF
TGTGCCACCAGCGAGAGATACAATGAGCAGTTCTTC
>-|15|few|TRBJ2-1|TRBV7-8
CASSLKRVSYNEQFF
TGTGCCAGCAGCTTAAAACGGGTCTCCTACAATGAGCAGTTCTTC
>-|11|many|TRBJ2-7|TRBV29-1
CSVASGAEQYF
TGCAGCGTTGCCTCCGGGGCCGAGCAGTACTTC
>TRBD1|14|-|TRBJ2-1|TRBV6-2/TRBV6-3
CASSSRGGIDEQFF
TGTGCCAGCAGTTCTAGAGGGGGCATAGACGAGCAGTTCTTC
>-|13|many|TRBJ1-2|TRBV6-5
CASSYSSEYGYTF
TGTGCCAGCAGTTACTCGTCGGAGTATGGCTACACCTTC
>-|15|many|TRBJ2-5|TRBV4-3
CASSQDASLWETQYF
TGCGCCAGCAGCCAAGATGCGTCCCTATGGGAGACCCAGTACTTC
>-|15|many|TRBJ2-7|TRBV3-1
CASSQEADLSYEQYF
TGTGCCAGCAGCCAAGAAGCGGATCTCTCCTACGAGCAGTACTTC
>TRBD2|16|many|TRBJ2-1|TRBV5-1
CASSLRASGGYNEQFF
TGCGCCAGCAGCTTGCGGGCTAGCGGGGGCTACAATGAGCAGTTCTTC
>-|13|-|TRBJ2-7|TRBV29-1
CSVEGRGGGEQYF
TGCAGCGTTGAAGGTCGCGGGGGCGGCGAGCAGTACTTC
>-|14|many|TRBJ1-1|TRBV7-9
CASSLSGGFTEAFF
TGTGCCAGCAGCCTCAGCGGAGGGTTCACTGAAGCTTTCTTT
>TRBD1|14|many|TRBJ1-2|TRBV5-1
CASSLGQGDYGYTF
TGCGCCAGCAGCTTGGGACAGGGGGACTATGGCTACACCTTC
>-|16|-|TRBJ1-3|TRBV6-2/TRBV6-3
CASRRTGYSSGNTIYF
TGTGCCAGCAGACGCACAGGGTACAGTTCTGGAAACACCATATATTTT
>TRBD2|14|few|TRBJ2-7|TRBV10-3
CAISGVGGGYEQYF
TGTGCCATCAGTGGAGTCGGCGGGGGCTACGAGCAGTACTTC
>TRBD1|20|-|TRBJ1-1|TRBV4-3
CASSHATYWTGKSTNTEAFF
TGCGCCAGCAGCCACGCGACGTACTGGACAGGGAAGTCCACGAACACTGAAGCTTTCTTT
>-|11|many|TRBJ2-1|TRBV12-3/TRBV12-4
CASSLLRAQFF
TGTGCCAGCAGTTTATTGAGGGCGCAGTTCTTC
>TRBD2|14|medium-sized|TRBJ2-7|TRBV20-1
CSARSSGDSYEQYF
TGCAGTGCTAGGTCGAGCGGGGACTCCTACGAGCAGTACTTC
>TRBD2|15|-|TRBJ2-1|TRBV20-1
CSATAGVPSYNEQFF
TGCAGTGCGACCGCGGGGGTCCCCTCCTACAATGAGCAGTTCTTC
>-|14|many|TRBJ2-1|TRBV14
CASSPESSYNEQFF
TGTGCCAGCAGCCCTGAGAGCTCCTACAATGAGCAGTTCTTC
>-|14|many|TRBJ2-1|TRBV18
CASTRVSTYNEQFF
TGTGCCAGCACCCGGGTTAGCACCTACAATGAGCAGTTCTTC
>TRBD1|20|many|TRBJ1-2|TRBV6-2/TRBV6-3
CASSYPKLLEDRGNLYGYTF
TGTGCCAGCAGTTACCCAAAATTGTTGGAAGACAGGGGCAATCTATATGGCTACACCTTC
>-|13|many|TRBJ1-5|TRBV12-3/TRBV12-4
CASSFGGDQPQHF
TGTGCCAGCAGTTTCGGCGGGGATCAGCCCCAGCATTTT
>-|15|many|TRBJ1-2|TRBV28
CASNPTLTGSIGYTF
TGTGCCAGCAACCCGACTCTGACAGGTTCCATTGGCTACACCTTC
>TRBD1|13|-|TRBJ2-2|TRBV27
CASSFRGQRELFF
TGTGCCAGCAGTTTCAGGGGACAGCGGGAGCTGTTTTTT
>TRBD2|18|few|TRBJ2-2|TRBV28
CASSHPAARSGVNGELFF
TGTGCCAGCAGTCATCCCGCTGCCAGGAGCGGGGTAAACGGGGAGCTGTTTTTT
>-|15|many|TRBJ2-2|TRBV12-3/TRBV12-4
CAPARDGANTGELFF
TGTGCCCCCGCCCGAGATGGCGCGAACACCGGGGAGCTGTTTTTT
>-|16|many|TRBJ2-5|TRBV7-6
CASSSPPDGTGETQYF
TGTGCCAGCAGCTCGCCCCCCGACGGGACCGGGGAGACCCAGTACTTC
>-|16|few|TRBJ2-2|TRBV7-6
CASSRPPGTNTGELFF
TGTGCCAGCAGCCGTCCTCCGGGAACTAACACCGGGGAGCTGTTTTTT
>-|13|-|TRBJ2-1|TRBV7-9
CASSLGGINEQFF
TGTGCCAGCAGCTTAGGTGGAATCAATGAGCAGTTCTTC
>-|14|-|TRBJ1-6|TRBV4-1
CASSYTGGGSPLHF
TGCGCCAGCAGTTACACTGGAGGGGGTTCACCCCTCCACTTT
>TRBD2|18|many|TRBJ2-5|TRBV4-1
CASSPGLAGTAVGETQYF
TGCGCCAGCAGCCCAGGACTAGCGGGGACGGCGGTTGGGGAGACCCAGTACTTC
>-|10|few|TRBJ2-1|TRBV2
CASRLNEQFF
TGTGCCAGCAGATTGAATGAGCAGTTCTTC
>-|15|few|TRBJ2-1|TRBV20-1
CSAPSAPPSYNEQFF
TGCAGTGCTCCCTCCGCCCCACCCTCCTACAATGAGCAGTTCTTC
>-|13|few|TRBJ2-7|TRBV30
CAWSHGGFYEQYF
TGTGCCTGGAGTCACGGGGGTTTCTACGAGCAGTACTTC
>-|11|-|TRBJ1-6|TRBV20-1
CSVPWGSPLHF
TGCAGTGTTCCTTGGGGTTCACCCCTCCACTTT
>TRBD1|14|few|TRBJ2-2|TRBV4-1
CASSQDRVRRELFF
TGCGCCAGCAGCCAGGACAGGGTTCGCAGGGAGCTGTTTTTT
>-|14|few|TRBJ2-3|TRBV5-1
CASSFRRGTDTQYF
TGCGCCAGCAGCTTCAGGCGGGGCACAGATACGCAGTATTTT
>-|15|few|TRBJ2-3|TRBV5-1
CASSLGALRTDTQYF
TGCGCCAGCAGCTTGGGGGCCTTGCGCACAGATACGCAGTATTTT
>TRBD1|18|few|TRBJ1-5|TRBV7-8
CASSPRTGRAYSNQPQHF
TGTGCCAGCAGCCCTAGGACAGGTCGAGCTTATAGCAATCAGCCCCAGCATTTT